This is a list of T cell receptor beta chains from one sample in a study of T cells in Graves' hyperthyroidism and ophthalmopathy. TCRdb re-derived calls from the multiplex PCR reads in MiXCR, one entry per CDR3 protein. The sample consists of approximately 690,000 distinct CDR3 sequences, roughly 20% of them appearing once. Sequencing was performed on blood. These receptor sequences come from a man younger than 40 with Graves' ophthalmopathy. CDR3s include the opening cysteine and the closing phenylalanine or tryptophan. The order of the fields is V gene, J gene, D gene, clone size, CDR3 protein, CDR3 DNA. D genes are given only for firm matches. Size values are once, few and many counts, or a class for expanded clones, and some rows have none.

TRBV3-1,TRBJ2-1,.,few,CASSQSRSEQFF,TGTGCCAGCAGCCAGAGCAGAAGTGAGCAGTTCTTC
TRBV20-1,TRBJ2-7,TRBD2,many,CSADLAGGLHEQYF,TGCAGTGCTGATCTAGCGGGAGGCTTACACGAGCAGTACTTC
TRBV28,TRBJ1-1,TRBD1,many,CASSRQDRGDEAFF,TGTGCCAGCAGTCGACAAGACAGGGGGGATGAAGCTTTCTTT
TRBV20-1,TRBJ2-5,.,.,CSAAPGNGGQETQYF,TGCAGTGCTGCCCCTGGGAACGGGGGACAAGAGACCCAGTACTTC
TRBV3-1,TRBJ2-1,TRBD2,.,CASSQDSGSPYNEQFF,TGTGCCAGCAGCCAAGATAGCGGGAGCCCCTACAATGAGCAGTTCTTC
TRBV20-1,TRBJ2-2,TRBD1,few,CSARGPSDRGLTGELFF,TGCAGTGCTAGAGGCCCATCTGACAGGGGGCTAACCGGGGAGCTGTTTTTT
TRBV29-1,TRBJ2-3,TRBD2,few,CSGSGSLAGSTDTQYF,TGCAGCGGTAGCGGGAGTTTAGCTGGGAGCACAGATACGCAGTATTTT
TRBV4-2,TRBJ1-2,.,.,CASSQTPDSNYGYTF,TGTGCCAGCAGCCAGACCCCCGACAGTAACTATGGCTACACCTTC
TRBV24-1,TRBJ2-3,TRBD1,.,CATNDDGQGANTQYF,TGTGCCACCAATGATGATGGACAGGGGGCAAATACGCAGTATTTT
TRBV28,TRBJ1-1,TRBD1,many,CASSYRGPGAFF,TGTGCCAGCAGCTACAGGGGGCCGGGGGCTTTCTTT
TRBV3-1,TRBJ2-3,TRBD2,many,CASSLAGGTDTQYF,TGTGCCAGCAGTTTAGCGGGGGGCACAGATACGCAGTATTTT
TRBV3-1,TRBJ2-2,TRBD2,.,CASSGGTSGRTGELFF,TGTGCCAGCAGCGGGGGGACTAGCGGGAGGACCGGGGAGCTGTTTTTT
TRBV20-1,TRBJ2-7,.,few,CSARGGLARSYEQYF,TGCAGTGCTAGAGGGGGGCTAGCGAGAAGCTACGAGCAGTACTTC
TRBV7-9,TRBJ2-5,TRBD1,.,CASSLVTGGETQYF,TGTGCCAGCAGCTTAGTAACAGGGGGAGAGACCCAGTACTTC
TRBV13,TRBJ2-3,TRBD1,many,CASSGGQGGGTDTQYF,TGTGCCAGCAGCGGGGGACAGGGAGGCGGCACAGATACGCAGTATTTT
TRBV28,TRBJ1-4,TRBD1,many,CASSPTAGTGAEKLFF,TGTGCCAGCAGCCCAACCGCCGGGACAGGGGCTGAAAAACTGTTTTTT
TRBV4-2,TRBJ1-1,.,few,CASSQEGPGLGDDTEAFF,TGTGCCAGCAGCCAAGAAGGGCCGGGACTGGGAGACGACACTGAAGCTTTCTTT
TRBV28,TRBJ1-2,TRBD1,many,CASRVQGRNGYTF,TGTGCCAGCAGGGTACAGGGGCGAAACGGCTACACCTTC
TRBV20-1,TRBJ1-2,TRBD1,few,CSATGTGIYGYTF,TGCAGTGCTACCGGGACAGGGATCTATGGCTACACCTTC
TRBV4-1,TRBJ2-5,TRBD1,once,CASSPEDRAKETQYF,TGCGCCAGCAGCCCCGAAGACAGGGCGAAAGAGACCCAGTACTTC
TRBV14,TRBJ2-1,.,.,CASSQDRGDVNEQFF,TGTGCCAGCAGCCAAGATCGAGGGGATGTCAATGAGCAGTTCTTC
TRBV10-3,TRBJ2-3,TRBD2,many,CAISDLAGGTDTQYF,TGTGCCATCAGTGACCTAGCGGGGGGCACAGATACGCAGTATTTT
TRBV6-2/TRBV6-3,TRBJ1-2,TRBD1,.,CASTSGTGDLYGYTF,TGTGCCAGCACCTCCGGGACAGGGGACCTCTATGGCTACACCTTC
TRBV6-1,TRBJ1-5,.,few,CASSPGLHGPYSNQPQHF,TGTGCCAGCAGTCCTGGCCTTCACGGGCCATATAGCAATCAGCCCCAGCATTTT
TRBV12-5,TRBJ1-3,.,.,CASGLFWGSGNTIYF,TGTGCTAGTGGGCTTTTTTGGGGCTCAGGAAACACCATATATTTT
TRBV30,TRBJ2-2,.,many,CAWSGNTGELFF,TGTGCCTGGAGTGGGAACACCGGGGAGCTGTTTTTT
TRBV28,TRBJ1-1,.,many,CASSLGQYTEAFF,TGTGCCAGCAGTTTAGGACAGTACACTGAAGCTTTCTTT